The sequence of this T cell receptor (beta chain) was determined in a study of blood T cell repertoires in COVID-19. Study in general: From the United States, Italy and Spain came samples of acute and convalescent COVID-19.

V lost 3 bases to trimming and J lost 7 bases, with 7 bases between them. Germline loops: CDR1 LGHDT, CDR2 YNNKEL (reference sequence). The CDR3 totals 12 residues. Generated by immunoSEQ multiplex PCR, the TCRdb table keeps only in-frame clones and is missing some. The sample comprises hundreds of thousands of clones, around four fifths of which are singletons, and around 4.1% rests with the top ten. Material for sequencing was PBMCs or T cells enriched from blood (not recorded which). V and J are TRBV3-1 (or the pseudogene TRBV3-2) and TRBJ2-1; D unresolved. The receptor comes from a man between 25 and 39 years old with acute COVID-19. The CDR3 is CASSHNLNEQFF. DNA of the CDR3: TGTGCCAGCAGCCACAACTTGAATGAGCAGTTCTTC.